The 17 T cell receptor beta chains listed next were all sequenced from one sample in a study of cytomegalovirus exposure and HLA in healthy donors. The study ran its PCR with 60 Vbeta and 13 Jbeta primers. TCRdb's table, derived via immunoSEQ multiplex PCR, lists solely in-frame clones and lacks some. Of about 130,000 clones in the sample, approximately 77% were seen once. The sequenced material came from PBMCs. Every receptor here comes from a man aged 25-45 years in good health and CMV-seronegative.

This clone has a single count. The rearrangement links TRBV2 to TRBJ2-3, with 7 nucleotides matching TRBD2. V lost 6 bases, J lost 0 bases, and 12 bases stayed unmatched. The CDR3 extends over 17 amino acids. Germline values: CDR1 SNHLY, CDR2 FYNNEI. In nucleotides, the CDR3 is TGTGCCAGCAGATATCAGGGCGGGAGTACCAGCACAGATACGCAGTATTTT. Amino acid sequence: CASRYQGGSTSTDTQYF.

The chain links TRBV7-6 to TRBJ2-7, with 7 positions matching TRBD2. Trimming took 0 bases from V and 5 from J; bases not matched to a gene: 13. Germline V lookup: CDR1 SGHVS, CDR2 FNYEAQ. CDR3 length: 17 residues. This CDR3 is CASSLAVAGVSSDEQYF. The CDR3, as DNA: TGTGCCAGCAGCTTAGCCGTGGCGGGAGTTAGTTCCGACGAGCAGTACTTC.

The rearrangement uses TRBV23-1 and TRBJ2-2, with a weak D call TRBD1 (5 bases). TRBV23-1 is classed as an ORF, of uncertain function. The V end lost 1 base, the J end lost 5 bases, and 14 bases lay between the germline ends. The CDR3 runs to 16 residues. This CDR3 reads CASSQFYPGRTGELFF. The CDR3, as DNA: TGCGCCAGCAGTCAATTCTACCCAGGGCGGACCGGGGAGCTGTTTTTT.

This clone was counted only a few times. This chain links TRBV27 with TRBJ2-4; 10 bases match TRBD2. Losses at the gene ends were 10 bases for V and 0 bases for J; bases not matched to a gene: 9. The CDR3 sequence is 16 residues long. Germline values: CDR1 MNHEY, CDR2 SMNVEV (reference sequence). This CDR3 is CAKGLAGVKAKNIQYF. As DNA, the CDR3 is TGTGCCAAAGGGCTAGCGGGAGTTAAAGCCAAAAACATTCAGTACTTC.

V is TRBV6-1 and J is TRBJ2-1, with TRBD2 as a possible D gene (5 bases). V was clipped by 9 bases and J by 10 bases, with 25 bases between them. Germline lookup yields CDR1 MNHNS and CDR2 SASEGT. The CDR3 has 15 residues. CDR3 nucleotide sequence: TGTGCCAGTACAGACATAAAAGGGAGCGGTCGGGAGCAGTTCTTC. This gives the protein CASTDIKGSGREQFF.

The chain has TRBV21-1 and TRBJ2-7; TRBD1, as called in the table, went unchecked against the DNA. TRBV21-1 is labeled a pseudogene. The CDR3 is made up of 13 amino acids. In nucleotides, the CDR3 is TGTGCCAGCAGCAAAGGGGCCGCGTACGAGCAGTACTTC. It encodes CASSKGAAYEQYF.

The chain recombines TRBV7-9 with TRBJ1-1; tentative D call: TRBD1 (5 bases). Germline CDR1 and CDR2: SEHNR and FQNEAQ (reference sequence). V lost 4 bases and J lost 11, with 14 bases in between. This CDR3 has 12 residues. In nucleotides, the CDR3 is TGTGCCAGCAGCTCGGGCGGGGCGTCGGCTTTCTTT. Its translation: CASSSGGASAFF.

This clone was seen only once. The V and J genes are TRBV5-6 and TRBJ1-4, with a weak D call TRBD1 (5 bases). Germline assignment: CDR1 SGHDT and CDR2 YYEEEE. This CDR3 region has 16 residues. The V and J ends lost 0 bases and 5 bases respectively, with 14 bases between them. The CDR3: CASSLALRQQNEKLFF. Here the CDR3 DNA reads TGTGCCAGCAGCTTGGCCCTAAGACAGCAGAATGAAAAACTGTTTTTT.

V gene TRBV7-9 combines with J gene TRBJ1-5, with a possible D match to TRBD1 (6 bases). V lost 3 bases and J lost 6, with 12 bases in between. The germline CDR1 and CDR2 sequences are SEHNR and FQNEAQ (reference sequence). The CDR3 is 14 residues long. The CDR3 coding sequence is TGTGCCAGCAGCTTCGGGGGGGCGGGTCAGCCCCAGCATTTT. This encodes CASSFGGAGQPQHF.

The chain couples TRBV4-2 to TRBJ2-7; 7 nucleotides agree with TRBD2. Unmatched junction bases numbered 6, after V lost 0 bases and J lost 1 base. The germline V gene encodes CDR1 LGHNA and CDR2 YNFKEQ. This CDR3 has 16 residues. For the CDR3, the DNA is TGTGCCAGCAGCCAAGATATAGGACTAGGTTCCTACGAGCAGTACTTC. Protein product: CASSQDIGLGSYEQYF.

This rearrangement joins TRBV15 to TRBJ2-3; D is unresolved. The CDR3 is 14 amino acids. Germline V lookup: CDR1 LNHNV, CDR2 YYDKDF (reference sequence). Trimming stripped 7 bases from V and 0 bases from J, with 11 bases between. CDR3: CATTGPGSTDTQYF. In nucleotides, the CDR3 is TGTGCCACCACAGGCCCTGGGAGCACAGATACGCAGTATTTT.

CDR3 amino acids: CASSYRLAGGDGELFF. The CDR3 bases are TGTGCCAGCAGTTACAGGCTAGCGGGAGGGGACGGGGAGCTGTTTTTT. V and J are TRBV6-5 and TRBJ2-2; TRBD2 matches 12 bases. J lost 7 bases, V lost 2 bases, and 5 bases had no gene match. The CDR3 spans 16 residues. CDR1 is MNHEY, CDR2 SVGAGI, per germline.

J is TRBJ2-7 and V is TRBV5-1; 15 bases match TRBD2. The CDR3 has 15 amino acids. The V segment lost 4 bases and the J segment 7 bases; nucleotides outside the gene matches: 6. In germline, CDR1 is SGHRS, CDR2 YFSETQ. The CDR3 is CASSMGLAGGGEQYF. CDR3 nucleotide sequence: TGCGCCAGCAGCATGGGACTAGCGGGAGGAGGTGAGCAGTACTTC.

The gene calls are TRBV7-3 and TRBJ2-1; 10 bases are shared with TRBD2. CDR1 is SGHTA, CDR2 FQGTGA, per germline. The CDR3 extends over 15 amino acids. The J segment lost 6 bases and the V segment lost 2 bases, leaving 4 bases of the junction unmatched. CDR3 coding DNA: TGTGCCAGCAGCTTATCGCTAGCGGGAGTCAATGAGCAGTTCTTC. This encodes CASSLSLAGVNEQFF.

The CDR3, as DNA: TGTGCCAGCAGCTTGGCCGGGGCGGGAGGGGCCAAAAACATTCAGTACTTC. Its protein is CASSLAGAGGAKNIQYF. The rearrangement uses TRBV5-4 and TRBJ2-4; 9 bases agree with TRBD2. This CDR3 is 17 amino acids long. Trimming at V came to 0 bases and at J to 1 base, leaving 5 bases not matched to a gene. Germline V gene data show CDR1 as SGHNT and CDR2 as YYREEE (reference sequence).

This chain uses TRBV28 with TRBJ2-7; D not resolved. Germline loops: CDR1 MDHEN, CDR2 SYDVKM. The CDR3 has 16 residues. V was cut by 5 bases and J by 4 bases, with 21 bases left in between. The CDR3 bases are TGTGCCAGCAGTCCTGAACAAACCTGGGCTCGGTACGAGCAGTACTTC. This sequence encodes CASSPEQTWARYEQYF.

The chain carries TRBV2 and TRBJ2-7; D perhaps matches TRBD2 (6 bases). V lost 7 bases and J lost 2, with 12 bases in between. The germline CDR1 and CDR2 sequences are SNHLY and FYNNEI. CDR3 length: 13 residues. The CDR3 reads CASTLRGTYEQYF. CDR3 in DNA: TGTGCCAGCACTTTACGGGGGACCTACGAGCAGTACTTC.